A single sample is the source of the 30 T cell receptor beta chains below, sequenced in a study of T cell repertoires in cytomegalovirus infection. TCRdb used MiXCR to reprocess the reads, holding one entry per CDR3 protein. Of some 320,000 distinct CDR3 sequences listed, about 27% are singletons. No antigen has been assigned to these receptors. The material was cultured PBMCs, obtained from culture after CMV antigen stimulation. Receptor source: a human donor in good health (CMV status not recorded). Some clones in this sample may be carry-over from other donors' samples.

This clonotype was detected only a few times. CDR3 sequence reads: CASSHPPSGKNGYGYTF. In nucleotides, the CDR3 is TGCGCCAGCAGCCACCCCCCCTCCGGGAAGAACGGCTATGGCTACACCTTC. The V call is TRBV4-1, the J call TRBJ1-2; no definite D call. Germline V CDR1 and CDR2: MGHRA, YSYEKL. V lost 3 bases and J 4 bases, leaving 21 bases between the germline ends. The CDR3 has 17 residues.

This clonotype was counted only a few times. CDR3 DNA sequence: TGTGCCAGCAGTGAACGCGGGGCTAGGAATTCACCCCTCCACTTT. This codes for CASSERGARNSPLHF. This chain joins TRBV6-1 and TRBJ1-6, with D perhaps TRBD1 (5 bases). Germline CDR1 MNHNS, CDR2 SASEGT. V was pared by 2 bases and J by 7 bases, with 12 bases between. CDR3 length: 15 residues.

The chain carries TRBV10-3 and TRBJ2-6; D remains unclear. CDR3 length equals 16 residues. Trimming pared 2 bases from V and 0 bases from J, leaving 8 bases between. Germline-derived CDR1 and CDR2 are ENHRY and SYGVKD. CDR3 coding DNA: TGTGCCATCAGTGAGCAGGACCTCTCTGGGGCCAACGTCCTGACTTTC. Its translation is CAISEQDLSGANVLTF.

Many counts were recorded for this clonotype. This sequence joins TRBV12-3 or TRBV12-4 and TRBJ1-2, with TRBD1 matching over 9 bases. V lost 5 bases and J lost 1; bases outside the gene matches: 5. There are 15 residues in the CDR3. The CDR3 region has the DNA TGTGCCAGCAGTCGAGGACAGGGGAGTAACTATGGCTACACCTTC. Protein: CASSRGQGSNYGYTF.

The chain has TRBV28 and TRBJ1-5; D unclear. The CDR3 has 14 residues. The germline CDR1 and CDR2 sequences are MDHEN and SYDVKM. Trimming pared 3 bases from V and 6 bases from J, leaving 12 bases between. The CDR3 DNA reads TGTGCCAGCAGTTTCCTTTCTGGAATTCAGCCCCAGCATTTT. Translating it yields CASSFLSGIQPQHF. Looking up the rest from reference TRBV28 and TRBJ1-5 gives the full variable domain: DVKVTQSSRYLVKRTGEKVFLECVQDMDHENMFWYRQDPGLGLRLIYFSYDVKMKEKGDIPEGYSVSREKKERFSLILESASTNQTSMYLCASSFLSGIQPQHFGDGTRLSIL.

This clonotype appeared many times. The V call is TRBV7-2, the J call TRBJ1-5; D unclear. Germline V gives CDR1 SGHTA, CDR2 FQGNSA. The V gene lost 3 bases and the J gene lost 1 base, with 10 bases spanning the gap. The CDR3 runs to 15 residues. CDR3 nucleotide sequence: TGTGCCAGCAGCTTGATGGCAGAGAGCAATCAGCCCCAGCATTTT. Translation gives CASSLMAESNQPQHF.

This clonotype was observed a handful of times. The J gene is TRBJ2-7, the V gene TRBV6-1; 13 bases align to TRBD2. Germline V gene sequence: CDR1 MNHNS, CDR2 SASEGT. This CDR3 has 16 amino acids. J gave up 5 bases and V 7 bases, and 11 bases lay outside the gene matches. CDR3 DNA sequence: TGTGCCAGCAATCTGGAAGGACTAGCGGGGGTCCACGAGCAGTACTTC. Translation gives CASNLEGLAGVHEQYF.

This clonotype was seen just once. The chain employs TRBV20-1 and TRBJ2-1, with 8 bases matching TRBD2. Trimming cost V 5 bases and J 8 bases; bases outside gene matches: 11. The CDR3 has 14 residues. CDR1 and CDR2 (germline): DFQATT, SNEGSKA (reference sequence). The CDR3 DNA is TGCAGTGCTTCCGGGGAGCGGGGGTCGTATGAGCAGTTCTTC. Its protein is CSASGERGSYEQFF.

This clonotype showed up many times. J is TRBJ1-2 and V is TRBV7-2; no firm D call. There are 13 residues in the CDR3. Deletions cut 2 bases from V and 3 bases from J, with 7 bases between. Germline V CDR1 and CDR2: SGHTA, FQGNSA. As DNA, the CDR3 is TGTGCCAGCAGCTTATCAGAGTACTATGGCTACACCTTC. Encoded protein: CASSLSEYYGYTF.

The rearrangement links TRBV29-1 to TRBJ2-3; 9 bases match TRBD2. The length of the CDR3 is 14 residues. Trimming cost V 3 bases and J 2 bases; bases outside gene matches: 3. Germline loops: CDR1 SQVTM, CDR2 ANQGSEA. The CDR3 bases are TGCAGCGTTGATGCGGGGGGGCTCACAGATACGCAGTATTTT. Translation: CSVDAGGLTDTQYF.

The genes are TRBV10-3 and TRBJ2-5, with D perhaps TRBD2 (6 bases). This CDR3 has 14 amino acids. Trimming took 0 bases from V and 3 from J, leaving 8 bases between them. Germline V gene data show CDR1 as ENHRY and CDR2 as SYGVKD. Written as DNA, the CDR3 is TGTGCCATCAGTGAGTCGGGGGGAGAAGAGACCCAGTACTTC. Translated, it gives CAISESGGEETQYF.

This rearrangement joins TRBV7-6 to TRBJ2-6; 7 positions agree with TRBD1. The CDR3 is made up of 18 amino acids. Looked up from germline, CDR1 is SGHVS and CDR2 is FNYEAQ. V trimming: 2 bases; J trimming: 1 base; junction bases outside the gene matches: 8. CDR3 sequence (DNA): TGTGCCAGCAGCTTAAGGGGACAGTCCCTTTCTGGGGCCAACGTCCTGACTTTC. It specifies CASSLRGQSLSGANVLTF.

The V call is TRBV15, the J call TRBJ2-7; D may be TRBD1 (6 bases). Germline V CDR1 and CDR2: LNHNV, YYDKDF (reference sequence). This CDR3 is built from 16 residues. V shed 3 bases and J shed 4 bases, with 19 bases lying between them. CDR3 nucleotide sequence: TGTGCCACCAGCAGGGGGTATGAGACAGGCCTTTACGAGCAGTACTTC. This sequence encodes CATSRGYETGLYEQYF. The full variable domain, with the rest looked up from reference TRBV15 and TRBJ2-7, is DAMVIQNPRYQVTQFGKPVTLSCSQTLNHNVMYWYQQKSSQAPKLLFHYYDKDFNNEADTPDNFQSRRPNTSFCFLDIRSPGLGDTAMYLCATSRGYETGLYEQYFGPGTRLTVT.

This clonotype was picked up one time. This chain links TRBV19 with TRBJ2-7, with 7 bases aligning to TRBD1. The germline gives CDR1 LNHDA, CDR2 SQIVND (reference sequence). J was trimmed by 5 bases and V by 9 bases; bases with no gene match: 13. This CDR3 region has 14 residues. For the CDR3, the DNA is TGTGCCAGCAGACGGACAGGTCCGAAGGACGAGCAGTACTTC. Its protein product is CASRRTGPKDEQYF.

V and J are TRBV9 and TRBJ2-6; D is perhaps TRBD2 (7 bases). Germline V lookup: CDR1 SGDLS, CDR2 YYNGEE. This CDR3 contains 17 residues. V shed 3 bases and J shed 3 bases, with 16 bases lying between them. CDR3 sequence reads: CASSAWGGAGGANVLTF. CDR3 nucleotides: TGTGCCAGCAGCGCATGGGGGGGGGCGGGTGGGGCCAACGTCCTGACTTTC.

This clonotype has a handful of counts. The chain combines TRBV7-7 with TRBJ2-5; TRBD1 or TRBD2 may be the D gene (5 bases each). The CDR3 is made up of 14 amino acids. Germline loops: CDR1 SSHAT, CDR2 FNYEAQ (reference sequence). V was trimmed by 0 bases and J by 4 bases, leaving 9 bases between them. The CDR3 loop reads CASSLARDPETQYF. CDR3 bases: TGTGCCAGCAGCTTAGCGAGGGACCCAGAGACCCAGTACTTC.

This chain uses TRBV12-3 or TRBV12-4 with TRBJ1-6; unclear D gene. CDR3 size: 15 residues. The V gene lost 5 bases and the J gene lost 0 bases, with 8 bases spanning the gap. CDR3 loop: CASSREGSYNSPLHF. CDR3 bases: TGTGCCAGCAGTCGGGAGGGCTCCTATAATTCACCCCTCCACTTT.

This clonotype was observed at least ten times. The chain recombines TRBV7-9 with TRBJ2-7; D tentatively fits TRBD1 or TRBD2 (7 bases each). Trimming cost V 2 bases and J 7 bases, with 15 bases left between them. CDR1 is SEHNR and CDR2 is FQNEAQ in the germline V gene (reference sequence). The CDR3 has 14 residues. The CDR3 sequence: CASSLLAGGGEQYF. CDR3 bases: TGTGCCAGCAGCTTACTGGCAGGGGGAGGGGAGCAGTACTTC.

This chain links TRBV29-1 with TRBJ1-1, with 7 bases aligning to TRBD1. The germline V gene encodes CDR1 SQVTM and CDR2 ANQGSEA. The CDR3 is 14 residues long. V lost 7 bases, J lost 3 bases, and 11 bases stayed unmatched. CDR3 residues: CSAHRGPIDTEAFF. The CDR3 nucleotides are TGCAGCGCCCACAGGGGCCCGATTGACACTGAAGCTTTCTTT.

This chain uses TRBV30 with TRBJ1-5, with D perhaps matching TRBD1 (5 bases). The CDR3 covers 14 residues. V lost 2 bases, J lost 5 bases, and 13 bases lay in between. Germline CDR1 and CDR2: GTSNPN and SVGIG (reference sequence). The CDR3 DNA follows: TGTGCCTGGAGTACCGGGACCTCCGATCAGCCCCAGCATTTT. Residues: CAWSTGTSDQPQHF. Using reference TRBV30 and TRBJ1-5 for the parts outside the CDR3, the full variable domain is SQTIHQWPATLVQPVGSPLSLECTVEGTSNPNLYWYRQAAGRGLQLLFYSVGIGQISSEVPQNLSASRPQDRQFILSSKKLLLSDSGFYLCAWSTGTSDQPQHFGDGTRLSIL.

This clonotype was counted between two and nine times. CDR3 bases: TGTGCCAGCAGGCTAGCGGGAGAAGGGGAGCAGTTCTTC. This sequence encodes CASRLAGEGEQFF. This chain connects TRBV6-1 to TRBJ2-1, with 10 nucleotides matching TRBD2. Trimming cost V 6 bases and J 10 bases; bases outside gene matches: 6. This CDR3 contains 13 residues. CDR1 is MNHNS and CDR2 is SASEGT in the germline V gene.

The rearrangement uses TRBV5-3 and TRBJ2-1; D unresolved. TRBV5-3 is assigned to the ORF class and has an uncertain function. The CDR3 spans 15 residues. V was trimmed by 8 bases and J by 9 bases, leaving 24 bases between them. CDR3 DNA sequence: TGTGCCAGCAGCGCCCCCCGGATGGTATTAAGTGAGCAGTTCTTC. It is translated as CASSAPRMVLSEQFF.

V and J are TRBV12-3 or TRBV12-4 and TRBJ1-3; 7 bases agree with TRBD1. V was clipped by 5 bases and J by 2 bases; unmatched bases: 6. The CDR3 consists of 15 residues. CDR3: CASSPAGTAGNTIYF. CDR3 DNA sequence: TGTGCCAGCAGTCCTGCCGGGACAGCTGGAAACACCATATATTTT.

Concerning this clonotype itself: No conserved phenylalanine or tryptophan is present at the end of the CDR3, so a read error is the likely explanation. The chain employs TRBV24-1 and TRBJ2-5; TRBD1 aligns across 7 bases. The CDR3 is made up of 14 amino acids. Germline V gene lookup returns CDR1 KGHDR and CDR2 SFDVKD. Trimming took 4 bases from V and 2 from J; bases not matched to a gene: 3. CDR3 in amino acids: CATSDPGQQETQYY. The CDR3 nucleotides read TGTGCCACCAGTGACCCGGGACAGCAAGAGACCCAGTACTAC.

V gene TRBV11-2 combines with J gene TRBJ1-2; 7 bases fit TRBD1. From germline, CDR1 is SGHAT and CDR2 FQNNGV. V was pared by 5 bases and J by 9 bases, with 15 bases of the junction left unmatched. The CDR3 runs to 15 residues. The CDR3 DNA is TGTGCCAGCAGCCCCAGGGGGGCTGAGCGTTCTAGCTACACCTTC. Its protein product is CASSPRGAERSSYTF.

This clonotype has only a few counts. The chain combines TRBV4-1 with TRBJ1-1; tentative D call: TRBD1 (5 bases). The CDR3 is 15 amino acids. V was cut by 3 bases and J by 6 bases, with 17 bases left in between. Per the germline V gene, CDR1 is MGHRA and CDR2 is YSYEKL. CDR3 nucleotide sequence: TGCGCCAGCAGCCACGACAGCGGCCAGTTGGCTGAAGCTTTCTTT. Translated: CASSHDSGQLAEAFF.

The V call is TRBV18, the J call TRBJ1-2; maybe TRBD1 (6 bases). CDR3 length equals 18 residues. Germline loops: CDR1 KGHSH, CDR2 LQKENI. V lost 2 bases and J lost 2, with 21 bases in between. The CDR3 protein is CASSPWPAGQTFNYGYTF. CDR3 nucleotide sequence: TGTGCCAGCTCACCATGGCCCGCGGGACAAACTTTCAACTATGGCTACACCTTC.

This clonotype has more than one count but fewer than ten. This chain joins TRBV6-8 and TRBJ1-1; D gene ambiguous. This CDR3 spans 14 amino acids. V was cut by 4 bases and J by 0 bases, with 9 bases left in between. Germline values: CDR1 MNHGY, CDR2 SAAAGT. CDR3 sequence reads: CASSSEALNTEAFF. DNA for the CDR3: TGTGCCAGCAGTTCGGAGGCCTTGAACACTGAAGCTTTCTTT.

This clonotype was counted between two and nine times. The chain combines TRBV27 with TRBJ1-5; possibly TRBD1 for D (6 bases). Germline V lookup: CDR1 MNHEY, CDR2 SMNVEV (reference sequence). With 6 bases removed from V and 5 bases from J, the gap between germline ends came to 11 bases. The length of the CDR3 is 13 residues. The CDR3 DNA reads TGTGCCAGCAGAGGGGGGCTCTATCAGCCCCAGCATTTT. This gives the protein CASRGGLYQPQHF.

There are a few counts of this clonotype. The genes are TRBV27 and TRBJ2-7; TRBD2 matches 7 bases. The germline CDR1 and CDR2 sequences are MNHEY and SMNVEV (reference sequence). J gave up 5 bases and V 4 bases, and 8 bases lay outside the gene matches. There are 14 residues in the CDR3. The CDR3 sequence is CASSSSHGLDEQYF. As DNA, the CDR3 is TGTGCCAGCAGTTCCTCCCACGGACTAGACGAGCAGTACTTC.